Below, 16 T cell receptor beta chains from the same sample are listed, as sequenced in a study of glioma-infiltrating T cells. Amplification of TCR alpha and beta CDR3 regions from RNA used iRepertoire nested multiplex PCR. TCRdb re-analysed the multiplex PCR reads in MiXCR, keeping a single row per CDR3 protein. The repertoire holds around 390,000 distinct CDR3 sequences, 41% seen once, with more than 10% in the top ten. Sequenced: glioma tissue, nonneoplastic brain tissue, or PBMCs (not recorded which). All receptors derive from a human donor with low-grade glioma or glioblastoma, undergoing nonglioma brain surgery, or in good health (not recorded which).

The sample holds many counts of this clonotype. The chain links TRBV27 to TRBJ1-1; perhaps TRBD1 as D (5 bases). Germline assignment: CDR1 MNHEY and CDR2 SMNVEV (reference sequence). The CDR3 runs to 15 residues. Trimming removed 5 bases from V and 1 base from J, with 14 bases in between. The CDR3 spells CASSTGGVGNTEAFF. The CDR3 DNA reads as TGTGCCAGCAGTACCGGGGGGGTCGGGAACACTGAAGCTTTCTTT.

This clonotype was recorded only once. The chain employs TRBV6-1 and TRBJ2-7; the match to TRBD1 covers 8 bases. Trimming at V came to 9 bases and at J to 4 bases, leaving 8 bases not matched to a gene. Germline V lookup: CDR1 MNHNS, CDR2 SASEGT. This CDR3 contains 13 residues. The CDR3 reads CARNDRGRYEQYF. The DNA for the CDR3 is TGTGCCAGAAATGACAGGGGCAGGTACGAGCAGTACTTC.

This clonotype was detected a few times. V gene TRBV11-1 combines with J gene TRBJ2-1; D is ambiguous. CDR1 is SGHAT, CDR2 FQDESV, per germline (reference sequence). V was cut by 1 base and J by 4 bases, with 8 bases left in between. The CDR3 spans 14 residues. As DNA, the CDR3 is TGTGCCAGCAGCTTAGATGGCGAGTACAATGAGCAGTTCTTC. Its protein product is CASSLDGEYNEQFF.

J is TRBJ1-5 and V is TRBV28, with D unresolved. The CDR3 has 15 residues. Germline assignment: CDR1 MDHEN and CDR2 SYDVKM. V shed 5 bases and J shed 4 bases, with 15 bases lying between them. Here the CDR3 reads CASSNYPGSNQPQHF. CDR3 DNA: TGTGCCAGCAGTAACTATCCGGGATCTAATCAGCCCCAGCATTTT.

The CDR3 bases are TGTGCCAGCAGCTTATCTACAGGAGACTATAACTACACCTTC. Its translation: CASSLSTGDYNYTF. The chain links TRBV7-2 to TRBJ1-2; D possibly corresponds to TRBD1 (5 bases). The germline V gene encodes CDR1 SGHTA and CDR2 FQGNSA. Trimming left V 2 bases short and J 10 bases short, with 17 bases between. The CDR3 sequence is 14 residues long.

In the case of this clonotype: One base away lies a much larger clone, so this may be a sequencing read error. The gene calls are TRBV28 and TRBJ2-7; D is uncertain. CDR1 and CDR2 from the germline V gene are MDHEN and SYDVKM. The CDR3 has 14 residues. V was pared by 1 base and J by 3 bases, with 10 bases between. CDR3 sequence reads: CASSLLWTNYEQYF. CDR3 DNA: TGTGCCAGCAGTTTATTGTGGACCAACTACGAGCAGTACTTC.

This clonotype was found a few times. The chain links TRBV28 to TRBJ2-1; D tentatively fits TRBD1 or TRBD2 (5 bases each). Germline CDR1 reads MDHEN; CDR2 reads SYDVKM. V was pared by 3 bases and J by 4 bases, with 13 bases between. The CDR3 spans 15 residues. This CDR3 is CASSFGRGPYNEQFF. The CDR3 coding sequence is TGTGCCAGCAGTTTCGGCCGGGGCCCGTACAATGAGCAGTTCTTC.

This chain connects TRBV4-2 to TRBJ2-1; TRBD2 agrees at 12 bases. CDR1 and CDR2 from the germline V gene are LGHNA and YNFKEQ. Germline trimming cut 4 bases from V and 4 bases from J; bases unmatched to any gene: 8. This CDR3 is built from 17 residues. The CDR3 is CASSRTSGTYLYNEQFF. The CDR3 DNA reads TGTGCCAGCAGCCGGACTAGCGGGACCTACCTATACAATGAGCAGTTCTTC.

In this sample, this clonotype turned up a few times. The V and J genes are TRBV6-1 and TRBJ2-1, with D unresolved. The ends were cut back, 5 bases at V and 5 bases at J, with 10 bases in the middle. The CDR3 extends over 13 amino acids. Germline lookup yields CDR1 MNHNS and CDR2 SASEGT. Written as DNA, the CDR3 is TGTGCCAGCAGTCTCCTTTTAGACAATGAGCAGTTCTTC. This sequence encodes CASSLLLDNEQFF.

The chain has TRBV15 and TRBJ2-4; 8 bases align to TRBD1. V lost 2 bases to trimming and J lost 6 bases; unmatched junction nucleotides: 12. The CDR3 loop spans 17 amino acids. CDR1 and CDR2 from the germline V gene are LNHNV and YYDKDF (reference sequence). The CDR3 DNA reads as TGTGCCACCAGCAGATCCACAGGGACAGGTCCGGGAAACATTCAGTACTTC. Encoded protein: CATSRSTGTGPGNIQYF.

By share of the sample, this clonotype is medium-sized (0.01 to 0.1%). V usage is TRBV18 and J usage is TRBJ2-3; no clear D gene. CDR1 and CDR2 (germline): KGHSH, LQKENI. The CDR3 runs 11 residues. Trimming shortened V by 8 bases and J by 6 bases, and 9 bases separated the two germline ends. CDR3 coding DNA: TGTGCCAGCAGCCCCTGGGATACGCAGTATTTT. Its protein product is CASSPWDTQYF.

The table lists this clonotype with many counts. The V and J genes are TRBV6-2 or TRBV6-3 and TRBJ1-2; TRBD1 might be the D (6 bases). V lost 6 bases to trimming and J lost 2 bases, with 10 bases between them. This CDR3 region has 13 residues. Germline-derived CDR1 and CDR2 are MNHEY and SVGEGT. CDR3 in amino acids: CASSVTGNYGYTF. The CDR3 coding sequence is TGTGCCAGCAGCGTAACAGGGAACTATGGCTACACCTTC.

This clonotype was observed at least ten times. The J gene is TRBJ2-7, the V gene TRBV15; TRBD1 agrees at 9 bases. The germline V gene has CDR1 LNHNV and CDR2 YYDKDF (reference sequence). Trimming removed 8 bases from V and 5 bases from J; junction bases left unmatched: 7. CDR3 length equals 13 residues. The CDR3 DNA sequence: TGTGCCACCGCCCGGGACAGGGTGGACGAGCAGTACTTC. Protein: CATARDRVDEQYF.

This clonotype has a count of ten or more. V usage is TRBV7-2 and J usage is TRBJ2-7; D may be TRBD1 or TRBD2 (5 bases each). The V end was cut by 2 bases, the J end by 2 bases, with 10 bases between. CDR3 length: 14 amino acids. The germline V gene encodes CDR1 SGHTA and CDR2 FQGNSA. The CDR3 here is CASSLRVGAYEQYF. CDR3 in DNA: TGTGCCAGCAGCTTAAGGGTGGGGGCCTACGAGCAGTACTTC.

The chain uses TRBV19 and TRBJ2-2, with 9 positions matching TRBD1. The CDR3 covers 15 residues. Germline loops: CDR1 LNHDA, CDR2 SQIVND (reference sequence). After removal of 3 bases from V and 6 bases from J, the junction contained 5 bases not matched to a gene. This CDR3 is CASSITGGAAGELFF. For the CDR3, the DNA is TGTGCCAGTAGTATCACAGGGGGCGCAGCCGGGGAGCTGTTTTTT.

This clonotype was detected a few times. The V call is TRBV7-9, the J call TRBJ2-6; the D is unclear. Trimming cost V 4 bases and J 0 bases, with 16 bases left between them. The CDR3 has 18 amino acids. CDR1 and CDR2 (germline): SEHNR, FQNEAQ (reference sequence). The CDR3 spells CASSSALWGSSGANVLTF. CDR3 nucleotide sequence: TGTGCCAGCAGCTCAGCACTTTGGGGAAGCTCTGGGGCCAACGTCCTGACTTTC.